The source of this T cell receptor beta chain is a study of tumor and adjacent non-tumor tissue in lung cancer. Study details: Stage I to III disease affected roughly ten men and roughly five women aged about 31 to 76. Each sample yielded 4 million to 5 million productive TCRbeta reads on average. The study, taken as a whole, reports: Tumor tissue had significantly higher TCR diversity than normal lung.

RNA was extracted from bulk tissue without any cell sorting. As concerns this clonotype: Its antigen is unidentified.

Three rounds of nested PCR, following a modified ARM-PCR protocol, produced the TCRbeta library. From the multiplex PCR reads, TCRdb called clonotypes with MiXCR, one entry per CDR3 protein. The sample includes more than 95,000 distinct CDR3 sequences, approximately 66% of them seen just once. This clonotype originated in a man aged 30 to 45 with non-small cell lung cancer. The material sequenced was lung tumor tissue.

The CDR3 is CSVSPTGLGTQYF. In DNA form, the CDR3 reads TGCAGTGTTAGCCCGACAGGGTTAGGGACCCAGTACTTC. The chain employs TRBV20-1 and TRBJ2-5; 7 nucleotides align to TRBD1. Trimming cost V 7 bases and J 7 bases; bases outside gene matches: 12. Germline loops: CDR1 DFQATT, CDR2 SNEGSKA (reference sequence). The CDR3 extends over 13 amino acids.